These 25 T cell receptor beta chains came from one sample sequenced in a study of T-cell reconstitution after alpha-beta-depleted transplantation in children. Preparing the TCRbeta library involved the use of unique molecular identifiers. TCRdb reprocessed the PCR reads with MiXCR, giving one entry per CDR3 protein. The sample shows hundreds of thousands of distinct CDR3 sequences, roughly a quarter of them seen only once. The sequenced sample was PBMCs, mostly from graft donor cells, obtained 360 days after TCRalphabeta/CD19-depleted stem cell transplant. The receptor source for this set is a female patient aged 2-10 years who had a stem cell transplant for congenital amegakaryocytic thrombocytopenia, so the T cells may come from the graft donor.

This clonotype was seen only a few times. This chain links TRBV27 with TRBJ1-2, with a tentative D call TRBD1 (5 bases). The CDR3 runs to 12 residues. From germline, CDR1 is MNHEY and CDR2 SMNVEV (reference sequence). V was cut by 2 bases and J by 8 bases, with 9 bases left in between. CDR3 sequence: CASSLRGVGYTF. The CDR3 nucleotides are TGTGCCAGCAGTTTACGGGGGGTCGGCTACACCTTC.

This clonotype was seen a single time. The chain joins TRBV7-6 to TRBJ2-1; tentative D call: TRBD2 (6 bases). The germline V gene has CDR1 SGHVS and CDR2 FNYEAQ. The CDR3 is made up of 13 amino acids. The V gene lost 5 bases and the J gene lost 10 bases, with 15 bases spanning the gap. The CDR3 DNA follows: TGTGCCAGCAGCCCCTTCCGGGACTTAGAGCAGTTCTTC. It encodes CASSPFRDLEQFF.

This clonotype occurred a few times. The CDR3 coding sequence is TGTGCCACCAGTGATTTGGGCGGGGGCCCAGATACGCAGTATTTT. It encodes CATSDLGGGPDTQYF. The V gene is TRBV24-1, the J gene TRBJ2-3; possible D gene TRBD2, 7 bases. CDR1 is KGHDR and CDR2 is SFDVKD in the germline V gene. Trimming took 0 bases from V and 4 from J, leaving 10 bases between them. This CDR3 region has 15 residues.

DNA for the CDR3: TGTGCCAGCAGCCAAGATGACGCGGGGGCAAACTACGAGCAGTACTTC. This encodes CASSQDDAGANYEQYF. The V call is TRBV4-2, the J call TRBJ2-7; the D gene is possibly TRBD2 (7 bases). Trimming stripped 0 bases from V and 3 bases from J, with 15 bases between. This CDR3 spans 16 amino acids. The V gene's germline CDR1 is LGHNA and CDR2 YNFKEQ.

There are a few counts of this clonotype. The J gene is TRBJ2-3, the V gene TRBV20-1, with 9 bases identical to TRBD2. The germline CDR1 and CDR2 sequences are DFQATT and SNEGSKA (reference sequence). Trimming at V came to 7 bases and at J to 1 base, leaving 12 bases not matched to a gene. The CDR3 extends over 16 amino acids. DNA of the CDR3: TGCAGTGTTCCCTACACGACTAGCGGCCGCACAGATACGCAGTATTTT. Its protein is CSVPYTTSGRTDTQYF.

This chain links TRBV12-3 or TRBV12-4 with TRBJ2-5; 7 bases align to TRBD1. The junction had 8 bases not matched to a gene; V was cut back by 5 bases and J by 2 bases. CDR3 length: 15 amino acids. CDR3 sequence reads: CASSHRDRIQETQYF. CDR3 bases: TGTGCCAGCAGTCACCGGGACAGAATACAAGAGACCCAGTACTTC.

The CDR3 reads CAISLTGSNTEAFF. In nucleotides, the CDR3 is TGTGCCATCAGCCTGACAGGGTCGAACACTGAAGCTTTCTTT. This chain links TRBV10-3 with TRBJ1-1; 7 bases agree with TRBD1. The CDR3 runs to 14 residues. The ends lost 6 bases at V and 1 base at J; junction bases unmatched: 5. CDR1 is ENHRY, CDR2 SYGVKD, per germline.

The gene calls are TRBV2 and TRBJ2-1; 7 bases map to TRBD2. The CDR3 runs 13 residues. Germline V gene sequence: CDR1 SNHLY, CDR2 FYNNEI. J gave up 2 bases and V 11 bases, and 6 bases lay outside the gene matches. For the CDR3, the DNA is TGTGCCCCCCGTGGGGGGGCCTACAATGAGCAGTTCTTC. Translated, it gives CAPRGGAYNEQFF.

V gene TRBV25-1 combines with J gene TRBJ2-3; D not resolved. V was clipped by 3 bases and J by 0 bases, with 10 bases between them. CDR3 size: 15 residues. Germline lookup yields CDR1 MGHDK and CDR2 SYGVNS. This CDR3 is CASSETATSTDTQYF. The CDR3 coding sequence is TGTGCCAGCAGTGAGACGGCAACTAGCACAGATACGCAGTATTTT.

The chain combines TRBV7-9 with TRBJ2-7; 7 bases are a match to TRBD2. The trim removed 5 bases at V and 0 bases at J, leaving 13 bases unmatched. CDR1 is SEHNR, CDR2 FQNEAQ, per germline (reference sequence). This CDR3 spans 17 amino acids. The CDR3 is CASSPREASRSSYEQYF. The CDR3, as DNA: TGTGCCAGCAGCCCCCGGGAGGCGTCAAGGAGCTCCTACGAGCAGTACTTC.

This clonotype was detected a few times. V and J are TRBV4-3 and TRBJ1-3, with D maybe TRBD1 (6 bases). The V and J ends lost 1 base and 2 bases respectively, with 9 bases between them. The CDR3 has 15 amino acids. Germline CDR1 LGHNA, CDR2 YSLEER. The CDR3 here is CASSQGSGAGNTIYF. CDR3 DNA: TGCGCCAGCAGCCAAGGTTCAGGGGCTGGAAACACCATATATTTT.

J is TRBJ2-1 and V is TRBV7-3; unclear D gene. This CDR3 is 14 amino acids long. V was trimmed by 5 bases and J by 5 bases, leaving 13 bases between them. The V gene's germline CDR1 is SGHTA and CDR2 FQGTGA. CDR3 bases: TGTGCCAGCAGCCTCCTACTCCGAAACAATGAGCAGTTCTTC. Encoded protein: CASSLLLRNNEQFF. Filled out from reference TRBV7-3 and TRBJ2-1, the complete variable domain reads GAGVSQTPSNKVTEKGKYVELRCDPISGHTALYWYRQSLGQGPEFLIYFQGTGAADDSGLPNDRFFAVRPEGSVSTLKIQRTERGDSAVYLCASSLLLRNNEQFFGPGTRLTVL.

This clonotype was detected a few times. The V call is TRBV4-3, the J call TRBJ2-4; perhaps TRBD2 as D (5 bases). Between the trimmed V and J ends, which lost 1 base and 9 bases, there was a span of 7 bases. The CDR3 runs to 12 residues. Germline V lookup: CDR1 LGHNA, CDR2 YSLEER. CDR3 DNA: TGCGCCAGCAGCCAAGGTCGGGGCATTCAGTACTTC. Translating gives CASSQGRGIQYF.

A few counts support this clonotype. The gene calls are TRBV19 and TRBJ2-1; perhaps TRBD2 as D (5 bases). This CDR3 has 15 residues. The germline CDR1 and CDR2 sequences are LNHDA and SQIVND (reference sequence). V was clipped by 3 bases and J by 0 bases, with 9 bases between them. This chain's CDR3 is CASSMGSYSYNEQFF. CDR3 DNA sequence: TGTGCCAGTAGTATGGGGAGCTACTCCTACAATGAGCAGTTCTTC. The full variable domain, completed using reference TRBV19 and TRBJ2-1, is DGGITQSPKYLFRKEGQNVTLSCEQNLNHDAMYWYRQDPGQGLRLIYYSQIVNDFQKGDIAEGYSVSREKKESFPLTVTSAQKNPTAFYLCASSMGSYSYNEQFFGPGTRLTVL.

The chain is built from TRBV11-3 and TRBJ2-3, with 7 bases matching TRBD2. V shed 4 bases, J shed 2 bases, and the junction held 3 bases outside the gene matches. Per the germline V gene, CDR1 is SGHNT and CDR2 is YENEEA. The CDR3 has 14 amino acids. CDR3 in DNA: TGTGCCAGCAGCTCAAGCGGGGCCACAGATACGCAGTATTTT. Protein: CASSSSGATDTQYF.

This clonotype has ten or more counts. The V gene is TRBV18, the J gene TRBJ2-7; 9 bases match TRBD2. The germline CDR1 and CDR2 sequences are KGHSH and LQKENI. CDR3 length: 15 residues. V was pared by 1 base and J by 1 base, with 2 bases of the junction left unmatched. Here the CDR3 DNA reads TGTGCCAGCTCACCACGGGCGGGGGGGTCCTACGAGCAGTACTTC. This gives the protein CASSPRAGGSYEQYF. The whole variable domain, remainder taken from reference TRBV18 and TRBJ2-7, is NAGVMQNPRHLVRRRGQEARLRCSPMKGHSHVYWYRQLPEEGLKFMVYLQKENIIDESGMPKERFSAEFPKEGPSILRIQQVVRGDSAAYFCASSPRAGGSYEQYFGPGTRLTVT.

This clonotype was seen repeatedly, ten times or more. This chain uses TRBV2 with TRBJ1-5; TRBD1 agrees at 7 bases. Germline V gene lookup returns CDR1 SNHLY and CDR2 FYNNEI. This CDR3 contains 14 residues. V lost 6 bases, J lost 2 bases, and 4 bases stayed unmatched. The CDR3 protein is CASSPDRGNQPQHF. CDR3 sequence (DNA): TGTGCCAGCAGCCCAGACAGGGGCAATCAGCCCCAGCATTTT.

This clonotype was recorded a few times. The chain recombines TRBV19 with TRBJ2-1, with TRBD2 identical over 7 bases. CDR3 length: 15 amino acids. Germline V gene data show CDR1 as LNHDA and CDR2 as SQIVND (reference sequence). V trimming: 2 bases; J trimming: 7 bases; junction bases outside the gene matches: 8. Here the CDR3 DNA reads TGTGCCAGTAGTATATCCGGCGGGAGATGGAATGAGCAGTTCTTC. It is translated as CASSISGGRWNEQFF.

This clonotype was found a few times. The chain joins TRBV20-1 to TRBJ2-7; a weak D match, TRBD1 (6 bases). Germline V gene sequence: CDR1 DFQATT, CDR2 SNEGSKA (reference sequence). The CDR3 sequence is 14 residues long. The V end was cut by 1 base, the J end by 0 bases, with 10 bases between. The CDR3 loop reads CSARGRDISYEQYF. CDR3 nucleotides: TGCAGTGCTAGAGGACGGGACATCTCCTACGAGCAGTACTTC.

CDR3 sequence reads: CASSQVPLYNEQFF. The CDR3 DNA reads as TGCGCCAGCAGCCAAGTTCCACTCTACAATGAGCAGTTCTTC. The rearrangement links TRBV4-1 to TRBJ2-1; D unclear. The V end was cut by 1 base, the J end by 3 bases, with 7 bases between. From germline, CDR1 is MGHRA and CDR2 YSYEKL. The CDR3 extends over 14 amino acids.

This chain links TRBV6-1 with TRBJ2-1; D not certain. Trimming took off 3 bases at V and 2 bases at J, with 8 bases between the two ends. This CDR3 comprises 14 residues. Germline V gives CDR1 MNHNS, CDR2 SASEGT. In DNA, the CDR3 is TGTGCCAGCAGTGAGTTCGGCCCCTACAATGAGCAGTTCTTC. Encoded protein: CASSEFGPYNEQFF.

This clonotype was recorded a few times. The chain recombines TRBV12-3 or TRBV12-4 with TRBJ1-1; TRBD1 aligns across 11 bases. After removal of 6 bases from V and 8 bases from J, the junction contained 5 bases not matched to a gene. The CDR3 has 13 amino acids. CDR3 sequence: CASRWTGGLEAFF. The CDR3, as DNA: TGTGCCAGCAGGTGGACAGGGGGCCTCGAAGCTTTCTTT.

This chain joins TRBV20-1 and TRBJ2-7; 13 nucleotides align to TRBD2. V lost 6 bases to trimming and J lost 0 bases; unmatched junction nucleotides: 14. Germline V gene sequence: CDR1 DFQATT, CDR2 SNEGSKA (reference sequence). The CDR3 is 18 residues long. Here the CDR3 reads CSARSITSGGGFSYEQYF. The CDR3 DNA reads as TGCAGTGCGAGATCTATAACTAGCGGGGGGGGATTCTCCTACGAGCAGTACTTC.

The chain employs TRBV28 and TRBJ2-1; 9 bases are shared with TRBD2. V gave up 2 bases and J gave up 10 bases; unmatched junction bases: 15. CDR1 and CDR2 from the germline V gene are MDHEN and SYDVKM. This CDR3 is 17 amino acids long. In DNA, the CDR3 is TGTGCCAGCAGTTTAGGGGCCTCTAGCGGGGCACTCTACGAGCAGTTCTTC. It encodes CASSLGASSGALYEQFF.

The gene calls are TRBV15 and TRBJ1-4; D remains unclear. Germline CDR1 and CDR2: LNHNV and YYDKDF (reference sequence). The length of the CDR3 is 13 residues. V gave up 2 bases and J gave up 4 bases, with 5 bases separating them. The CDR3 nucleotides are TGTGCCACCAGCAGACAGAATAATGAAAAACTGTTTTTT. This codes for CATSRQNNEKLFF.